A single sample gave rise to the 27 T cell receptor beta chains below, sequenced in a study of T cells expressing NK-cell markers. TCRdb reprocessed the 5' RACE reads, keeping one entry per CDR3 protein, no DNA. The data include 250,000 to 300,000 distinct CDR3 sequences; the top ten clones carry roughly 4.2%. The sequenced sample consisted of blood T cells: a sorted CD56 or NKG2C T cell subset, CD4+ or CD8+ T cells, or bulk PBMC T cells (not recorded which). The receptors come from a woman aged 18 to 69 in good health.

The chain recombines TRBV11-1 with TRBJ1-1. Germline V CDR1 and CDR2: SGHAT, FQDESV (reference sequence). This CDR3 spans 14 amino acids. This CDR3 is CASSLVQLGTEAFF.

The J gene is TRBJ2-1, the V gene TRBV3-1; lacking DNA, the TRBD2 call made by TCRdb goes unchecked. Germline V gives CDR1 LGHDT, CDR2 YNNKEL (reference sequence). This CDR3 has 15 residues. The CDR3 region is CASRGRASGNNEQFF.

CDR3 amino acids: CASSPRTSGIYEQYF. The V call is TRBV6-1, the J call TRBJ2-7; TCRdb's D gene call, TRBD2, goes unchecked for lack of DNA. Germline CDR1 and CDR2: MNHNS and SASEGT. The CDR3 covers 15 residues.

The V call is TRBV9, the J call TRBJ2-2; TCRdb indicates TRBD2, and absent DNA this call remains unverified. There are 17 residues in the CDR3. Germline V gene lookup returns CDR1 SGDLS and CDR2 YYNGEE. The CDR3 is CASSPATSGRKSGELFF.

The chain recombines TRBV2 with TRBJ1-2; TCRdb's D call of TRBD1 is untestable without DNA. The CDR3 consists of 14 residues. The germline V gene encodes CDR1 SNHLY and CDR2 FYNNEI. The CDR3 region is CASIADTFNYGYTF.

The V gene is TRBV12-3 or TRBV12-4, the J gene TRBJ1-3; TCRdb lists TRBD1, though no DNA is available to test this call. The CDR3 is made up of 15 amino acids. The chain's CDR3 is CASRPGGPSGNTIYF.

V and J are TRBV20-1 and TRBJ1-1; TCRdb reports TRBD1, a call that lacks DNA to check it against. This CDR3 contains 13 residues. Germline CDR1 and CDR2: DFQATT and SNEGSKA (reference sequence). This CDR3 is CSATRDPNTEAFF.

This chain connects TRBV5-1 to TRBJ2-2; TCRdb returns TRBD2, unconfirmable since there is no DNA. This CDR3 is 16 amino acids long. Germline V gene sequence: CDR1 SGHRS, CDR2 YFSETQ. CDR3 protein: CASSPGRAGQTGELFF.

The chain couples TRBV7-2 to TRBJ2-7; absent DNA, TCRdb's TRBD2 call cannot be checked. This CDR3 spans 14 amino acids. CDR1 is SGHTA and CDR2 is FQGNSA in the germline V gene. CDR3 residues: CASSLTPQRYEQYF.

The J gene is TRBJ1-1, the V gene TRBV6-1; as DNA is missing, the TRBD1 call by TCRdb cannot be tested. The CDR3 totals 14 residues. Germline lookup yields CDR1 MNHNS and CDR2 SASEGT. CDR3 region: CASARNRGNTEAFF.

The chain links TRBV4-3 to TRBJ2-7; TCRdb's D call, TRBD1, is unchecked because there is no DNA. Per the germline V gene, CDR1 is LGHNA and CDR2 is YSLEER. The CDR3 is made up of 17 amino acids. CDR3 sequence reads: CASSQDWGVGAVYEQYF.

The rearrangement links TRBV20-1 to TRBJ2-1; without DNA, the TCRdb call of TRBD2 cannot be checked. The CDR3 is 14 residues long. Germline CDR1 is DFQATT and CDR2 is SNEGSKA (reference sequence). The CDR3: CSAPGTQRGGEQFF.

The chain couples TRBV29-1 to TRBJ2-2. The CDR3 is 14 residues long. The germline V gene encodes CDR1 SQVTM and CDR2 ANQGSEA. This CDR3 is CSVVADANTGELFF.

CDR3 sequence reads: CASSLTGGNNQPQHF. This chain joins TRBV5-1 and TRBJ1-5; TCRdb's D gene call, TRBD1, goes unchecked for lack of DNA. From germline, CDR1 is SGHRS and CDR2 YFSETQ. The CDR3 spans 15 residues.

This CDR3 reads CASSYSGRRRQGGGGYTF. The V call is TRBV6-5, the J call TRBJ1-2; no DNA is available, so the TRBD1 call from TCRdb remains unchecked. Germline-derived CDR1 and CDR2 are MNHEY and SVGAGI. The CDR3 has 18 amino acids.

The V call is TRBV12-3 or TRBV12-4, the J call TRBJ1-1. CDR3 length equals 13 residues. The CDR3 reads CASSRVVNTEAFF.

The rearrangement joins TRBV28 to TRBJ2-7. The CDR3 covers 15 residues. Germline V CDR1 and CDR2: MDHEN, SYDVKM. CDR3 loop: CASSFGGRNDYEQYF. The variable domain in full, completed from reference TRBV28 and TRBJ2-7, reads DVKVTQSSRYLVKRTGEKVFLECVQDMDHENMFWYRQDPGLGLRLIYFSYDVKMKEKGDIPEGYSVSREKKERFSLILESASTNQTSMYLCASSFGGRNDYEQYFGPGTRLTVT.

The V gene is TRBV18, the J gene TRBJ2-1; TCRdb proposes TRBD1, but this gene call is untestable without DNA. The CDR3 loop spans 14 amino acids. Germline V lookup: CDR1 KGHSH, CDR2 LQKENI. CDR3 protein: CASSISGLNDEQFF.

The chain is built from TRBV7-3 and TRBJ1-6; TCRdb returns TRBD1, unconfirmable since there is no DNA. Germline loops: CDR1 SGHTA, CDR2 FQGTGA. The CDR3 runs 15 residues. CDR3 region: CASSLEDRGNSPLHF.

The chain carries TRBV5-1 and TRBJ2-5; TCRdb proposes TRBD2, but this gene call is untestable without DNA. CDR1 is SGHRS, CDR2 YFSETQ, per germline. The CDR3 extends over 16 amino acids. CDR3 in amino acids: CASSLAASGLQETQYF.

The chain has TRBV27 and TRBJ2-2; TCRdb's assignment of TRBD1 cannot be checked, as there is no DNA. Germline CDR1 and CDR2: MNHEY and SMNVEV (reference sequence). The CDR3 is made up of 17 amino acids. CDR3 amino acids: CASSLAGGFPNTGELFF.

This sequence joins TRBV5-1 and TRBJ1-2; there is no DNA to check the TCRdb D call of TRBD1. The CDR3 is 12 amino acids. Germline V CDR1 and CDR2: SGHRS, YFSETQ. The CDR3 sequence: CASSWQGDGYTF.

V and J are TRBV11-1 and TRBJ2-5; TCRdb gives TRBD2 as the D gene, but with no DNA this cannot be confirmed. The CDR3 runs 18 residues. Germline CDR1 reads SGHAT; CDR2 reads FQDESV (reference sequence). CDR3: CASSQGLVGKRDQETQYF.

V gene TRBV12-3 or TRBV12-4 combines with J gene TRBJ2-1. This CDR3 comprises 13 residues. CDR3 region: CASSSQRWHEQFF.

This sequence joins TRBV12-3 or TRBV12-4 and TRBJ1-5; TCRdb gives TRBD1 as the D gene, but with no DNA this cannot be confirmed. This CDR3 comprises 13 residues. The chain's CDR3 is CASHLQGNQPQHF.

This chain joins TRBV12-3 or TRBV12-4 and TRBJ2-1; TCRdb names TRBD2, which stays unverified in the absence of DNA. This CDR3 contains 15 residues. CDR3 amino acids: CASSSIAGIYNEQFF.

The chain recombines TRBV14 with TRBJ2-1. The CDR3 has 13 amino acids. Germline assignment: CDR1 SGHDN and CDR2 FVKESK. Here the CDR3 reads CASALGTYNEQFF.